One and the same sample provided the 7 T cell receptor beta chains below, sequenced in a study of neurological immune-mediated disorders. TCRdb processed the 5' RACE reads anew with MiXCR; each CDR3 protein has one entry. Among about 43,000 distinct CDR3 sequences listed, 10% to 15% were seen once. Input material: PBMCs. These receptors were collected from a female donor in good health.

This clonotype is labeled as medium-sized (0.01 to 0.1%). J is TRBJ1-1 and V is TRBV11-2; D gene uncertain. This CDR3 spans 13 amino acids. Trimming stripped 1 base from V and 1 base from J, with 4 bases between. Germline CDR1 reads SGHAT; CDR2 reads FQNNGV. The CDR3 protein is CASSLAENTEAFF. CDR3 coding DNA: TGTGCCAGCAGCTTAGCCGAGAACACTGAAGCTTTCTTT.

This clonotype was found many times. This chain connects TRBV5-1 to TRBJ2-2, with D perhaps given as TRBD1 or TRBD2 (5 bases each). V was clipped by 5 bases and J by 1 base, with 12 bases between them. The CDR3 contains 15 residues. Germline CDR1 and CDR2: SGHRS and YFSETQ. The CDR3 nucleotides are TGCGCCAGCAGAACTGGGACGGGGAACACCGGGGAGCTGTTTTTT. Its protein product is CASRTGTGNTGELFF.

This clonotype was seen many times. The DNA of the CDR3 is TGCAGTGCTAACACAGGGGAGTCCAAAAACATTCAGTACTTC. Its protein product is CSANTGESKNIQYF. The chain combines TRBV20-1 with TRBJ2-4; 7 nucleotides match TRBD1. This CDR3 contains 14 residues. Germline CDR1 DFQATT, CDR2 SNEGSKA (reference sequence). With 4 bases clipped from V and 2 bases from J, the junction kept 5 bases outside the gene matches.

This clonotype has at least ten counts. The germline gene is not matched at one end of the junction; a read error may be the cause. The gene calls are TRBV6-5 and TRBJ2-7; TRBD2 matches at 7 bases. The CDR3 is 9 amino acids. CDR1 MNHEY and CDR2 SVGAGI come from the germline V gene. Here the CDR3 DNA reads TGCCCTGGGGGGGGGGAGCAGTACTTC. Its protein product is CPGGGEQYF.

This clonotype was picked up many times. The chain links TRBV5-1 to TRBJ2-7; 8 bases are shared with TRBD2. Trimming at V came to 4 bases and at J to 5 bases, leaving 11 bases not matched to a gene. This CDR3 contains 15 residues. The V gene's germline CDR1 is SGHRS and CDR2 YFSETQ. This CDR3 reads CASSTGTSIGDEQYF. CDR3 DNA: TGCGCCAGCAGCACGGGGACTAGTATCGGCGACGAGCAGTACTTC. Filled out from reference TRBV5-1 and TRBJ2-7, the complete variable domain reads KAGVTQTPRYLIKTRGQQVTLSCSPISGHRSVSWYQQTPGQGLQFLFEYFSETQRNKGNFPGRFSGRQFSNSRSEMNVSTLELGDSALYLCASSTGTSIGDEQYFGPGTRLTVT.

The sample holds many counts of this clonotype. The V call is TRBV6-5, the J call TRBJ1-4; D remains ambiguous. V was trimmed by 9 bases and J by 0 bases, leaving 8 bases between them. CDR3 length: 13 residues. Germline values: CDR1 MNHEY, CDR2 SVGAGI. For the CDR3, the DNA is TGTGCCAGTGGTTACTCAACTAATGAAAAACTGTTTTTT. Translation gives CASGYSTNEKLFF.

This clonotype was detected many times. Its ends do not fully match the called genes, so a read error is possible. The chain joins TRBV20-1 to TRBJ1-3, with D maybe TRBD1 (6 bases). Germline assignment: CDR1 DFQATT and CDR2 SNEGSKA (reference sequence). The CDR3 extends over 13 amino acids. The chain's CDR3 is CSARGGAGNTIYF. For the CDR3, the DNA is TGCAGTGCCAGAGGGGGGGCTGGAAACACCATATATTTT.